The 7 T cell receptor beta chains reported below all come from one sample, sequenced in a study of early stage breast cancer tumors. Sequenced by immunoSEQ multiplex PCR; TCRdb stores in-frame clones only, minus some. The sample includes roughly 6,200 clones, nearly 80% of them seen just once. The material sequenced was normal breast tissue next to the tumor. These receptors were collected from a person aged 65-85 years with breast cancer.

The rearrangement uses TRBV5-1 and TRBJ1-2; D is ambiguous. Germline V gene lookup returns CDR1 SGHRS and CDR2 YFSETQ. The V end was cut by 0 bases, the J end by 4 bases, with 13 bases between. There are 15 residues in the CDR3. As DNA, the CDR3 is TGCGCCAGCAGCTTGGACGGCAGGCCCGGCTATGGCTACACCTTC. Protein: CASSLDGRPGYGYTF.

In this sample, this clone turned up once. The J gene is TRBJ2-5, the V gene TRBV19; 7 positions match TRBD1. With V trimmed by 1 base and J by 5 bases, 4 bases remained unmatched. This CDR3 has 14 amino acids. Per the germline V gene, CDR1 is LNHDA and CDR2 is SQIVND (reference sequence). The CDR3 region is CASSIGPGGETQYF. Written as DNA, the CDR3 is TGTGCCAGTAGTATAGGGCCAGGGGGTGAGACCCAGTACTTC.

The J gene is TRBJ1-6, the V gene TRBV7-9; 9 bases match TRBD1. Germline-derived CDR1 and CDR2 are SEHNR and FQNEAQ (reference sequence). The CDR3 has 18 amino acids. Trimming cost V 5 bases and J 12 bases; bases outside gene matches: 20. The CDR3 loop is CASSPHSGTGTPLRPLHF. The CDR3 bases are TGTGCCAGCAGCCCACATTCCGGGACAGGGACCCCCCTGCGACCCCTCCACTTT.

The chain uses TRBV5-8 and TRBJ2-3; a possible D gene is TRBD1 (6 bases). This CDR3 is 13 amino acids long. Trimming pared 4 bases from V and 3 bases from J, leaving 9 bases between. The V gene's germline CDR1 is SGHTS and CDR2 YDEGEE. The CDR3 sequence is CASSATGTDTQYF. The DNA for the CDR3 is TGTGCCAGCAGCGCAACAGGGACAGATACGCAGTATTTT.

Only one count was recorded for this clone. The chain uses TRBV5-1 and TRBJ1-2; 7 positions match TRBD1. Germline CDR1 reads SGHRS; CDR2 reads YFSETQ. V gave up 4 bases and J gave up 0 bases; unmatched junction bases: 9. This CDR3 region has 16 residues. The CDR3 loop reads CASSPQTGVANYGYTF. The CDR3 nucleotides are TGCGCCAGCAGCCCTCAAACAGGGGTAGCTAACTATGGCTACACCTTC.

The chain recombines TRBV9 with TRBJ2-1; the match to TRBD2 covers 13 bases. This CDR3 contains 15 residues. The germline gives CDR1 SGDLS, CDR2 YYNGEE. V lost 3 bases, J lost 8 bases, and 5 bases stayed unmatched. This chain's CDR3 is CASSELAGGFDEQFF. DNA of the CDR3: TGTGCCAGCAGCGAACTAGCGGGAGGGTTCGATGAGCAGTTCTTC.

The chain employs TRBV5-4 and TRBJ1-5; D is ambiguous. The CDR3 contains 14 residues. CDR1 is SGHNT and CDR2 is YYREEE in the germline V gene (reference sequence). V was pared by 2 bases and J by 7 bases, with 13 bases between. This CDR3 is CASSFVQEEQPQHF. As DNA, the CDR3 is TGTGCCAGCAGCTTCGTCCAGGAGGAACAGCCCCAGCATTTT.